This section outlines one T cell receptor beta chain sequence together with its context. In the original workflow: Amplification with reference gene primers provided the estimates of nucleated cell counts. The method was immunoSEQ multiplex PCR; TCRdb's version includes in-frame clones alone and lacks a portion of them. Clone size and the V and J calls come from that table; the DNA yielded D and trimming. The sample consists of tens of thousands of clones, roughly 80% of them appearing once. The data were taken from a study of blood T cell repertoires in COVID-19. Background on the study: Acute-phase and convalescent COVID-19 samples originated in the United States, Italy and Spain.

Per germline, CDR1 MDHEN and CDR2 SYDVKM. The CDR3 consists of 12 residues. With 4 bases removed from V and 8 bases from J, the gap between germline ends came to 10 bases. The sequence derives from a man at least 80 years old with active or convalescent COVID-19. The chain is built from TRBV28 and TRBJ2-3; D gene ambiguous. The specimen was peripheral blood. The CDR3 nucleotides are TGTGCCAGCAGTTCTAAAACCCGTACGCAGTATTTT. This gives the protein CASSSKTRTQYF.